Presented here are 13 T cell receptor beta chains from one specimen sequenced in a study of CD8 T cells in ankylosing spondylitis. TCRdb processed the 5' RACE reads anew with MiXCR; each CDR3 protein has one entry. This table has some 220,000 distinct CDR3 sequences, over 7% appearing once. The sample consisted of blood, either unsorted or a sorted T cell fraction (not recorded which). The receptors here all came from a female donor with ankylosing spondylitis or in good health (not recorded which).

This clonotype was detected many times. The rearrangement links TRBV19 to TRBJ1-3; the D is unclear. CDR1 LNHDA and CDR2 SQIVND come from the germline V gene (reference sequence). The CDR3 is made up of 15 amino acids. The germline V and J ends were trimmed by 3 bases and 0 bases, with 9 bases remaining between them. The CDR3 protein is CASSIYGNSGNTIYF. The CDR3 DNA sequence: TGTGCCAGTAGTATCTACGGAAACTCTGGAAACACCATATATTTT. The entire variable domain, with the rest obtained from reference TRBV19 and TRBJ1-3, is as follows: DGGITQSPKYLFRKEGQNVTLSCEQNLNHDAMYWYRQDPGQGLRLIYYSQIVNDFQKGDIAEGYSVSREKKESFPLTVTSAQKNPTAFYLCASSIYGNSGNTIYFGEGSWLTVV.

This clonotype has a count of ten or more. The V and J genes are TRBV20-1 and TRBJ2-7; the match to TRBD2 covers 10 bases. CDR1 is DFQATT, CDR2 SNEGSKA, per germline (reference sequence). V was clipped by 4 bases and J by 0 bases; unmatched bases: 6. This CDR3 contains 15 residues. Written as DNA, the CDR3 is TGCAGTGCTACCCCAGGACTAGCGGTCTCCTACGAGCAGTACTTC. Its translation: CSATPGLAVSYEQYF.

This clonotype was picked up a small number of times. This chain uses TRBV2 with TRBJ2-3; 7 bases map to TRBD1. The CDR3 spans 12 residues. The V gene end was trimmed by 9 bases and the J gene end by 6 bases; junction bases not matched to a gene: 6. Germline CDR1 reads SNHLY; CDR2 reads FYNNEI. As DNA, the CDR3 is TGTGCCAGAACAGGGGTCGGGGATACGCAGTATTTT. This encodes CARTGVGDTQYF.

In this sample, this clonotype turned up a few times. Since a much larger clone is just one base distant, this may be a read error. The rearrangement uses TRBV12-3 or TRBV12-4 and TRBJ1-2; possibly TRBD1 for D (6 bases). CDR3 length: 13 amino acids. V lost 5 bases, J lost 12 bases, and 19 bases lay in between. CDR3 protein: CASSIQGTMGHTF. The CDR3 nucleotides read TGTGCCAGCAGTATACAGGGAACTATGGGCCACACCTTC.

This clonotype was found a few times. The chain combines TRBV11-2 with TRBJ2-5, with 13 bases lining up with TRBD2. The CDR3 totals 16 residues. J was trimmed by 3 bases and V by 6 bases; bases with no gene match: 7. From germline, CDR1 is SGHAT and CDR2 FQNNGV. In DNA, the CDR3 is TGTGCCAGCAGACCCGGGACTAGCGGGATAGAAGAGACCCAGTACTTC. Translation: CASRPGTSGIEETQYF.

The sample holds many counts of this clonotype. This chain uses TRBV29-1 with TRBJ1-2; D is unclear. Trimming pared 0 bases from V and 4 bases from J, leaving 9 bases between. The CDR3 extends over 13 amino acids. Germline V gene data show CDR1 as SQVTM and CDR2 as ANQGSEA. The CDR3 coding sequence is TGCAGCGTTGAAGATCAAGGCGGCTATGGCTACACCTTC. Translating it yields CSVEDQGGYGYTF.

There are many counts of this clonotype. The chain uses TRBV5-1 and TRBJ2-1; the match to TRBD2 covers 9 bases. CDR3 length equals 13 residues. Germline-derived CDR1 and CDR2 are SGHRS and YFSETQ. The junction had 4 bases not matched to a gene; V was cut back by 4 bases and J by 8 bases. The DNA for the CDR3 is TGCGCCAGCAGCGCCGGGACTAGCCATGAGCAGTTCTTC. Its protein is CASSAGTSHEQFF.

V is TRBV3-1 and J is TRBJ2-1; D unclear. The CDR3 extends over 15 amino acids. The germline gives CDR1 LGHDT, CDR2 YNNKEL (reference sequence). V lost 1 base and J lost 7, with 14 bases in between. CDR3 protein: CASSQVLNEGNEQFF. The CDR3 region has the DNA TGTGCCAGCAGCCAAGTTTTGAATGAAGGTAATGAGCAGTTCTTC.

In its sample, this clonotype was seen many times. The CDR3 bases are TGCAGCGTTAGCGGGCCTGGGGCCAACGTCCTGACTTTC. Amino acids: CSVSGPGANVLTF. This chain links TRBV29-1 with TRBJ2-6, with TRBD2 as a possible D gene (6 bases). Trimming removed 5 bases at V and 2 bases at J, with 7 bases between. The CDR3 covers 13 residues. The V gene's germline CDR1 is SQVTM and CDR2 ANQGSEA.

The chain joins TRBV7-9 to TRBJ2-1; no clear D. Per the germline V gene, CDR1 is SEHNR and CDR2 is FQNEAQ (reference sequence). The CDR3 spans 12 residues. V was pared by 2 bases and J by 9 bases, with 8 bases between. CDR3 residues: CASSLPSGEQFF. The CDR3 bases are TGTGCCAGCAGCTTACCCTCCGGTGAGCAGTTCTTC.

This clonotype has a count of ten or more. This sequence joins TRBV10-3 and TRBJ2-1; a weak D match, TRBD1 (5 bases). This CDR3 comprises 14 residues. Germline V gives CDR1 ENHRY, CDR2 SYGVKD. Trimming shortened V by 5 bases and J by 5 bases, and 13 bases separated the two germline ends. The CDR3 sequence is CAISSRQGDNEQFF. The CDR3 DNA sequence: TGTGCCATCAGTTCTCGCCAGGGCGACAATGAGCAGTTCTTC.

This clonotype was seen ten or more times. The chain uses TRBV7-2 and TRBJ1-5; D is uncertain. Deletions cut 3 bases from V and 5 bases from J, with 8 bases between. This CDR3 has 13 residues. Germline V gives CDR1 SGHTA, CDR2 FQGNSA. CDR3 nucleotides: TGTGCCAGCAGCTTTAGCCGGGATCAGCCCCAGCATTTT. Its protein is CASSFSRDQPQHF. The full variable domain, with the rest looked up from reference TRBV7-2 and TRBJ1-5, is GAGVSQSPSNKVTEKGKDVELRCDPISGHTALYWYRQSLGQGLEFLIYFQGNSAPDKSGLPSDRFSAERTGGSVSTLTIQRTQQEDSAVYLCASSFSRDQPQHFGDGTRLSIL.

The chain carries TRBV4-1 and TRBJ2-1; 10 nucleotides match TRBD2. Germline CDR1 is MGHRA and CDR2 is YSYEKL. This CDR3 is 15 amino acids long. Trimming cost V 0 bases and J 9 bases; bases outside gene matches: 5. As DNA, the CDR3 is TGCGCCAGCAGCCAAGAGGCTAGCGGGAGAACTGAGCAGTTCTTC. This encodes CASSQEASGRTEQFF.